Listed below are T cell receptor beta chains from one sample, sequenced in a study of regulatory T cells in long-lasting Graves disease. TCRdb reprocessed the multiplex PCR reads via MiXCR and lists one record per CDR3 protein. The sample consists of over 500,000 distinct CDR3 sequences, about 16% of them appearing once. This sample also belongs to another study, concerning T cells in Graves' hyperthyroidism and ophthalmopathy.

The source was peripheral blood mononuclear cells (PBMCs), collected at new diagnosis, from a patient treated with antithyroid drugs. Receptor source: a man aged 18 to 29 with Graves disease. The CDR3 runs from the conserved cysteine through the conserved F or W. A D gene is named only where the DNA matches it firmly. For some rows the clone size is stated as once, few or many, or as a class when expanded; others skip it.

DNA | CDR3 | V | size | J | D
TGTGCCAGGGCCCACGGTCCCTACAATGAGCAGTTCTTC | CARAHGPYNEQFF | TRBV19 | few | TRBJ2-1 | -
TGTGCCAGCAGCCTGACAGGGGAAGCTTTCTTT | CASSLTGEAFF | TRBV7-9 | - | TRBJ1-1 | TRBD1
TGTGCCAGCAGCTTAAGTATGGGGCGGGAGGTCTCAGATACGCAGTATTTT | CASSLSMGREVSDTQYF | TRBV5-1 | - | TRBJ2-3 | TRBD2
TGCAGTGTAGGACTAGCGGGAGGAGGCGAGCAGTACTTC | CSVGLAGGGEQYF | TRBV20-1 | - | TRBJ2-7 | TRBD2
TGTGCCAGCAGCCCCGGGACCATCTCCTACGAGCAGTACTTC | CASSPGTISYEQYF | TRBV5-6 | many | TRBJ2-7 | -
TGTGCCAGCAGTTTGACACGGACAGGCTATGGCTGCACCTTC | CASSLTRTGYGCTF | TRBV28 | - | TRBJ1-2 | TRBD1
TGTGCCAGCAGCTTCTCGCTAGCGGGAGTCGGTGAGCAGTTCTTC | CASSFSLAGVGEQFF | TRBV28 | - | TRBJ2-1 | TRBD2
TGCGCCAGCAGCTTCCGACGTGATGAAAAACTGTTTTTT | CASSFRRDEKLFF | TRBV5-1 | - | TRBJ1-4 | -
TGCGCCAGCAGCTTGGAGTCAGGACCCACAGATACGCAGTATTTT | CASSLESGPTDTQYF | TRBV5-1 | - | TRBJ2-3 | -
TGTGCCAGCAGTGAGGGCGGGAGGGAGGCAGATACGCAGTATTTT | CASSEGGREADTQYF | TRBV25-1 | - | TRBJ2-3 | TRBD2
TGTGCCAGCAGGGCCCTAGACAGGGGAGTCGGCGAGCAGTACTTC | CASRALDRGVGEQYF | TRBV6-2/TRBV6-3 | - | TRBJ2-7 | TRBD1
TGTGCCAGCAGTGAAGCCCGTGGGCAGCCCCAGCATTTT | CASSEARGQPQHF | TRBV2 | - | TRBJ1-5 | -
TGTGCCAGCGGCGGCGCGAGGGGAGAGACCCAGTACTTC | CASGGARGETQYF | TRBV7-3 | few | TRBJ2-5 | -
TGTGCCAGTACCCGACGAGGTTTCCTAAATGGCTACACCTTC | CASTRRGFLNGYTF | TRBV19 | - | TRBJ1-2 | -
TGCGCCAGCCCCGCGCTCTGCGAGCAGTACTTC | CASPALCEQYF | TRBV10-1 | - | TRBJ2-7 | -
TGTGCCAGCAGAGAGGACAGGGGGCTAGAGACCCAGTACTTC | CASREDRGLETQYF | TRBV28 | few | TRBJ2-5 | TRBD1
TGCAGCGTTGTGTGGCAGGGGGATTGGAATGAGCAGTTCTTC | CSVVWQGDWNEQFF | TRBV29-1 | many | TRBJ2-1 | TRBD1